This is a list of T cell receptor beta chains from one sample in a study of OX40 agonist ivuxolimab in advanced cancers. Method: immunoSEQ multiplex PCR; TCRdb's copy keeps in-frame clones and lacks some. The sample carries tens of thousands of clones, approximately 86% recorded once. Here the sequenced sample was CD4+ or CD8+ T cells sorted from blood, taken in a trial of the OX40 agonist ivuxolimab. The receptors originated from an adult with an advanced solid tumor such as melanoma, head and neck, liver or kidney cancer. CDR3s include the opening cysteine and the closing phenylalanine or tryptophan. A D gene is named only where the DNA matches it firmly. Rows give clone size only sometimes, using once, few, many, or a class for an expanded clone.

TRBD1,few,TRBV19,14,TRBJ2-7,TGTGCCAGTAGTCGACAGGGAACCTCCTACGAGCAGTACTTC,CASSRQGTSYEQYF
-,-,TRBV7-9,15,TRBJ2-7,TGTGCCAGCAGCTCGAGGTCCGGGGACTTAGGCGAGCAGTACTTC,CASSSRSGDLGEQYF
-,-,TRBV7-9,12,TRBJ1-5,TGTGCCAGCACTACAACGAATCAGCCCCAGCATTTT,CASTTTNQPQHF
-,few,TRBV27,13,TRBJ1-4,TGTGCCAGCAGTTTTTCGGGGTATGAAAAACTGTTTTTT,CASSFSGYEKLFF
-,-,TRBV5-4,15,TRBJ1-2,TGTGCCAGCAGCCCGGCGGGGGCGATCTTCTATGGCTACACCTTC,CASSPAGAIFYGYTF
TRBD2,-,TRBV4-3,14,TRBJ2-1,TGCGCCAGCAGCCGAACCGGGAGGATGGAGGAGCAGTTCTTC,CASSRTGRMEEQFF
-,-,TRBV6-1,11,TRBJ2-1,TGTGCCAGCAGTGAGGTGGAGGCGCAGTTCTTC,CASSEVEAQFF
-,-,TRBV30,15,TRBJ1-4,TGTGCCTGGAGTGTGTCCCCGGGAACTAATGAAAAACTGTTTTTT,CAWSVSPGTNEKLFF
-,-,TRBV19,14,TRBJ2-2,TGTGCCAGTAGTATAGGGGCCGGGGCCGGGGAGCTGTTTTTT,CASSIGAGAGELFF
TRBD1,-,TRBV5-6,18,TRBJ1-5,TGTGCCAGCAGCTTTTACGGGACAGGGGGCTACAGGGGTCAGCCCCAGCATTTT,CASSFYGTGGYRGQPQHF
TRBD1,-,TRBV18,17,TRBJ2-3,TGTGCCAGCTCACCACCCTCGACAGGGCTTGGGACAGATACGCAGTATTTT,CASSPPSTGLGTDTQYF
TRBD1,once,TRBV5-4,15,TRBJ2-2,TGTGCCAGCACTCGGACAGGGTATCATTCCGGGGAGCTGTTTTTT,CASTRTGYHSGELFF
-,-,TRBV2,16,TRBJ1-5,TGTGCCAGCCATCCCCACGGGGCGGGATACAATCAGCCCCAGCATTTT,CASHPHGAGYNQPQHF
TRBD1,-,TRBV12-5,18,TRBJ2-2,TGTGCTAGTGGTTTCCAACCCTCTTTCGACAGGGGCACCGGGGAGCTGTTTTTT,CASGFQPSFDRGTGELFF
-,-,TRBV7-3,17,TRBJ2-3,TGTGCCAGCAGCCCTAATAAGCCATGGCTTGGGCAAGATACGCAGTATTTT,CASSPNKPWLGQDTQYF